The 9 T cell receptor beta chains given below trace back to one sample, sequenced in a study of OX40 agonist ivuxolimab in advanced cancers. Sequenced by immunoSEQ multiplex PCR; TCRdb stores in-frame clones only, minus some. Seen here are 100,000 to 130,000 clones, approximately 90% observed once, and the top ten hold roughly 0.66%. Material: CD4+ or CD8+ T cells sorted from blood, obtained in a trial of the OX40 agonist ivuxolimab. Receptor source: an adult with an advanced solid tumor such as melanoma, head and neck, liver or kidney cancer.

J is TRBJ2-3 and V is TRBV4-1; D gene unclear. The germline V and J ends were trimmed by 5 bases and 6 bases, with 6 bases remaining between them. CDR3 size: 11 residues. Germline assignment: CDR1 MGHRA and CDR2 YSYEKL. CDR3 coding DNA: TGCGCCAGCAGCTTCCTGGATACGCAGTATTTT. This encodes CASSFLDTQYF.

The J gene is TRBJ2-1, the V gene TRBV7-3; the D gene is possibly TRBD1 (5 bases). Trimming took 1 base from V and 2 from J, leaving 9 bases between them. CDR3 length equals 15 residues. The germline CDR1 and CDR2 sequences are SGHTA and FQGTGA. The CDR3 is CASSLSRETYNEQFF. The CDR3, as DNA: TGTGCCAGCAGCTTAAGCAGGGAAACCTACAATGAGCAGTTCTTC.

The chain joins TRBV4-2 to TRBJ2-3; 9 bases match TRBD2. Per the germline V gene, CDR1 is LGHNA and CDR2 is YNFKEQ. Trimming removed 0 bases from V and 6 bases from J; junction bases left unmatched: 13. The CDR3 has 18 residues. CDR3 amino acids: CASSQEPPSSGIPDTQYF. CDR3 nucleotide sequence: TGTGCCAGCAGCCAAGAGCCCCCTTCTAGCGGGATCCCCGATACGCAGTATTTT.

The CDR3 DNA is TGTGCCAGCAGCGTTCTAGCGCAGACGGAGACCCAGTACTTC. The encoded protein is CASSVLAQTETQYF. This chain links TRBV9 with TRBJ2-5; TRBD2 might be the D (6 bases). Germline CDR1 is SGDLS and CDR2 is YYNGEE. The CDR3 length is 14 residues. V lost 2 bases and J 5 bases, leaving 13 bases between the germline ends.

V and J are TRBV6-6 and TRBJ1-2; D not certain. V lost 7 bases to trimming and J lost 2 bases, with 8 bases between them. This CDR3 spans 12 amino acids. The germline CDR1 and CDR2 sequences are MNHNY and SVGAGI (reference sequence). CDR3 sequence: CASKGSNYGYTF. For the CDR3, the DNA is TGTGCCAGCAAGGGATCGAACTATGGCTACACCTTC.

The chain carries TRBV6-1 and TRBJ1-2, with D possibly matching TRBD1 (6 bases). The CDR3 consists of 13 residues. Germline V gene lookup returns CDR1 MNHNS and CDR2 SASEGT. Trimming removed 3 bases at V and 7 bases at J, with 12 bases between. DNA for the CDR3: TGTGCCAGCAGTGAGGGGGGCTTGGGTGGCTACACCTTC. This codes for CASSEGGLGGYTF.

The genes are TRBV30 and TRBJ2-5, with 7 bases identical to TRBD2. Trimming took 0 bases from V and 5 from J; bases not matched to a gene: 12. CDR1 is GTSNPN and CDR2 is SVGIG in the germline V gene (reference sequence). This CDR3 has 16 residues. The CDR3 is CAWSVSVGGHRETQYF. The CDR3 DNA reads TGTGCCTGGAGTGTATCGGTGGGAGGGCATCGTGAGACCCAGTACTTC.

CDR3 in DNA: TGTGCCAGCACCGGGGACAGCCCCTATGGCTACACCTTC. Amino acid sequence: CASTGDSPYGYTF. The chain is built from TRBV6-5 and TRBJ1-2; the match to TRBD1 covers 7 bases. The CDR3 has 13 amino acids. The V gene's germline CDR1 is MNHEY and CDR2 SVGAGI. Trimming at V came to 7 bases and at J to 4 bases, leaving 6 bases not matched to a gene.

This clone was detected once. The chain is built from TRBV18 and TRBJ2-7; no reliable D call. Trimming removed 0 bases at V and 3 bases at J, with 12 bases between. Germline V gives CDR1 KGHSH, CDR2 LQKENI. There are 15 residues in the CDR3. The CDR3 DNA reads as TGTGCCAGCTCACCACCGAAAGGACGGCTCTACGAGCAGTACTTC. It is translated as CASSPPKGRLYEQYF.